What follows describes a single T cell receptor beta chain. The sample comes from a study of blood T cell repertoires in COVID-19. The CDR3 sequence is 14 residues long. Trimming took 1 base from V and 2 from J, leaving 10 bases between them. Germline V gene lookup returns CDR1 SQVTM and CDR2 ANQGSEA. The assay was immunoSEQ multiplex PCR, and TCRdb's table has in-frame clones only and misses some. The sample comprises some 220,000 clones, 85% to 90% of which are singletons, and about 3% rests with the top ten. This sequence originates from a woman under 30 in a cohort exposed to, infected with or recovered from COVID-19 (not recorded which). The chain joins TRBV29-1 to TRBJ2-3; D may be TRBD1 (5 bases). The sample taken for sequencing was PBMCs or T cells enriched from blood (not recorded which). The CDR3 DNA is TGCAGCGTTGAAGGACAGCAAAACACAGATACGCAGTATTTT. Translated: CSVEGQQNTDTQYF.